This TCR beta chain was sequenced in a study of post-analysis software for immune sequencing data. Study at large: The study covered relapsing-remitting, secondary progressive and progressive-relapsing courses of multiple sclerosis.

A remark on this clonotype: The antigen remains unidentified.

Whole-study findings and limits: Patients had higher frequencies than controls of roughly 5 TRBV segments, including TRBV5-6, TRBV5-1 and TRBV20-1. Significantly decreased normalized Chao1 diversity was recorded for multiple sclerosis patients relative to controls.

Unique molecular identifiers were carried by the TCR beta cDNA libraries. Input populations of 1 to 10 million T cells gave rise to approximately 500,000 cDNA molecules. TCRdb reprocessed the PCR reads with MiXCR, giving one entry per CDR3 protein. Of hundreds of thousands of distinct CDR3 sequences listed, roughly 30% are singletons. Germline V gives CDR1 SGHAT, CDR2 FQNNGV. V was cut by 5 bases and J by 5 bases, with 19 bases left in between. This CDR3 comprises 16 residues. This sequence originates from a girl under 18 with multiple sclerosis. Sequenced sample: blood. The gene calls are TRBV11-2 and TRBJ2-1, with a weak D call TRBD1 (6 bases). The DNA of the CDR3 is TGTGCCAGCAGCCCCTTTGGCGCCGACAGGAACAATGAGCAGTTCTTC. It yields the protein CASSPFGADRNNEQFF.